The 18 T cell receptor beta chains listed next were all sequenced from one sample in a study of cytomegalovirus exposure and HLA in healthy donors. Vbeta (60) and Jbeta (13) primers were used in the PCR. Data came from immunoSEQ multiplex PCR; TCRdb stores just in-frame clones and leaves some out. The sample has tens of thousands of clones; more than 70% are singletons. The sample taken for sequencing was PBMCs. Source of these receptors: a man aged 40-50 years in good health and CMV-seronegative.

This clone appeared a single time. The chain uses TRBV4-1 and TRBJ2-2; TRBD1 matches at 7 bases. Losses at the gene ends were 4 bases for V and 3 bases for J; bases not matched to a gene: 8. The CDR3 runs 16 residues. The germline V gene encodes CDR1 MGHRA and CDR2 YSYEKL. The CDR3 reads CASSPRQGVYTGELFF. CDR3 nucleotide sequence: TGCGCCAGCAGCCCCCGACAGGGTGTGTACACCGGGGAGCTGTTTTTT.

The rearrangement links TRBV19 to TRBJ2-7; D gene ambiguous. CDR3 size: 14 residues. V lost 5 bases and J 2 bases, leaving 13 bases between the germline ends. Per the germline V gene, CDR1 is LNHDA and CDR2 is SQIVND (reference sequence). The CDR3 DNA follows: TGTGCCAGTAGTTCCAGCGCGACCGCCTACGAGCAGTACTTC. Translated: CASSSSATAYEQYF.

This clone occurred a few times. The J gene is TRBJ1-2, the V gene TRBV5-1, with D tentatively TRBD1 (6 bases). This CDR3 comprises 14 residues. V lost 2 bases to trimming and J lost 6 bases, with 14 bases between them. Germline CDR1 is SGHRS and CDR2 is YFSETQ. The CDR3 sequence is CASSFRGRDNGYTF. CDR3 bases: TGCGCCAGCAGCTTTAGGGGGAGGGATAATGGCTACACCTTC.

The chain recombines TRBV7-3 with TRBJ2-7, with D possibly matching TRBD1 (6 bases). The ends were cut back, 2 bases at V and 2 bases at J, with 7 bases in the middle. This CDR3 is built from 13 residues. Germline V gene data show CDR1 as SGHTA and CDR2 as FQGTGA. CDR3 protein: CASSLDRTYEQYF. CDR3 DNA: TGTGCCAGCAGCTTAGACAGGACCTACGAGCAGTACTTC.

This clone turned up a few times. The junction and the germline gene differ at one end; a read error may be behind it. The CDR3 nucleotides read TGTTCCAGCAGCTATACAGGGAGTCCCAACTATGGCTACACCTTC. Translated: CSSSYTGSPNYGYTF. This sequence joins TRBV7-9 and TRBJ1-2; possible D gene TRBD1, 6 bases. This CDR3 has 15 residues. CDR1 and CDR2 from the germline V gene are SEHNR and FQNEAQ (reference sequence).

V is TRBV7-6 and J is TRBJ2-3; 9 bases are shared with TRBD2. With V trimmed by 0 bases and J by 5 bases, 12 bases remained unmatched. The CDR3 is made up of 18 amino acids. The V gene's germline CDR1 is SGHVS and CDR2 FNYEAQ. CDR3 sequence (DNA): TGTGCCAGCAGCTTAGCCCGAGTCGGTAGCGGGGGTGAAGATACGCAGTATTTT. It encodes CASSLARVGSGGEDTQYF.

The chain's CDR3 is CASSGRLAGDTDTQYF. Written as DNA, the CDR3 is TGTGCCAGCAGCGGCCGACTAGCGGGGGACACAGATACGCAGTATTTT. This chain links TRBV9 with TRBJ2-3; 12 bases are a match to TRBD2. Germline V gene sequence: CDR1 SGDLS, CDR2 YYNGEE. This CDR3 comprises 16 residues. The junction had 4 bases not matched to a gene; V was cut back by 3 bases and J by 2 bases.

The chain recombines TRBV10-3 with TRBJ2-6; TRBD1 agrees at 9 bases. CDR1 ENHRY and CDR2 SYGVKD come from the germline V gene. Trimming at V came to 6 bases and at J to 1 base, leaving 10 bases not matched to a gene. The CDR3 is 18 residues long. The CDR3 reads CAIRGTGRGASGANVLTF. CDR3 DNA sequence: TGTGCCATCAGGGGGACAGGGAGAGGCGCTTCTGGGGCCAACGTCCTGACTTTC.

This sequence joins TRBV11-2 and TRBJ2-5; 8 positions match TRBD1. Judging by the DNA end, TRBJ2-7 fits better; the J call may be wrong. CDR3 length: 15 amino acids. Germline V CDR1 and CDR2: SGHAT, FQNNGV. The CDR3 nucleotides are TGTGCCAGCAGCTTAGGGACAGGGTTGCCCTACGAGCAGTACTTC. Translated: CASSLGTGLPYEQYF.

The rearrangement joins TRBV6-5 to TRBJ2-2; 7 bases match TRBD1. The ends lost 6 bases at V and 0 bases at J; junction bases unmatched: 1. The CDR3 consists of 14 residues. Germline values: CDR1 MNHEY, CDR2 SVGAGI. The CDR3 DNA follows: TGTGCCAGCAGAGACAGGGCGAACACCGGGGAGCTGTTTTTT. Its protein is CASRDRANTGELFF.

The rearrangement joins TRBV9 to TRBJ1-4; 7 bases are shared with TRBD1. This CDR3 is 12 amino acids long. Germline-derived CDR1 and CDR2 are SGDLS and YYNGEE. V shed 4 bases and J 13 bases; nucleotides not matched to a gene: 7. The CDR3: CASSSQGGRLFF. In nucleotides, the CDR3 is TGTGCCAGCAGCAGCCAGGGGGGAAGACTGTTTTTT. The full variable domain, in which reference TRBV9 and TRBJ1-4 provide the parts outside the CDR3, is DSGVTQTPKHLITATGQRVTLRCSPRSGDLSVYWYQQSLDQGLQFLIQYYNGEERAKGNILERFSAQQFPDLHSELNLSSLELGDSALYFCASSSQGGRLFFGSGTQLSVL.

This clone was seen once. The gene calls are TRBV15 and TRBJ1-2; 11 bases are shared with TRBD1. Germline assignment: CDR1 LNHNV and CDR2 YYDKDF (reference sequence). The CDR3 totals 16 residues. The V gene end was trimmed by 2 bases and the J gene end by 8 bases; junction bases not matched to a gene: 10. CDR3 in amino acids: CATSRYRTGGGWGYTF. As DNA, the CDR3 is TGTGCCACCAGCAGATATCGGACAGGGGGCGGCTGGGGCTACACCTTC.

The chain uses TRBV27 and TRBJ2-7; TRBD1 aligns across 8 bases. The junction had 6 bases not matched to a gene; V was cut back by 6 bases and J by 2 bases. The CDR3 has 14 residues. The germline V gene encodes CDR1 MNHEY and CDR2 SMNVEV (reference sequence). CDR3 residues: CASSPRDRPYEQYF. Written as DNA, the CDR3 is TGTGCCAGCAGCCCCCGGGACAGGCCCTACGAGCAGTACTTC.

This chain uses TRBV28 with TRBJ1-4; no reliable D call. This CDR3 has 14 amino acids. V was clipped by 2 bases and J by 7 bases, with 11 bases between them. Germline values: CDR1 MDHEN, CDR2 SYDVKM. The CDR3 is CASSLRQVSEKLFF. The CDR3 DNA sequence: TGTGCCAGCAGTTTAAGGCAGGTCTCTGAAAAACTGTTTTTT.

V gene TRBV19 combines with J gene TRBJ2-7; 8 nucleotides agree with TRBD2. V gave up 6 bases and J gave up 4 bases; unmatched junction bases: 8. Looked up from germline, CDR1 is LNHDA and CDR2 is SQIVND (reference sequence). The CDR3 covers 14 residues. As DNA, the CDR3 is TGTGCCAGTAGCCCCCGGGGGGGACCGTACGAGCAGTACTTC. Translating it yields CASSPRGGPYEQYF.

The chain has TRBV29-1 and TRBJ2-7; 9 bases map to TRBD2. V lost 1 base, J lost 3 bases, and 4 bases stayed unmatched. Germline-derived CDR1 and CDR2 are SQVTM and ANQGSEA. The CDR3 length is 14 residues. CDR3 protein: CSVEGGSGGYEQYF. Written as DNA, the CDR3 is TGCAGCGTTGAAGGCGGTAGCGGGGGCTACGAGCAGTACTTC.

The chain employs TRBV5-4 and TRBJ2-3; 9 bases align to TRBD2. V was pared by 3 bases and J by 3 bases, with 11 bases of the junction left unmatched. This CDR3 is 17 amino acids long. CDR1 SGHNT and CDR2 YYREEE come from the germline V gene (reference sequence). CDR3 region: CASSSAGGRMMTDTQYF. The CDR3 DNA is TGTGCCAGCAGCTCGGCGGGAGGGCGAATGATGACAGATACGCAGTATTTT.

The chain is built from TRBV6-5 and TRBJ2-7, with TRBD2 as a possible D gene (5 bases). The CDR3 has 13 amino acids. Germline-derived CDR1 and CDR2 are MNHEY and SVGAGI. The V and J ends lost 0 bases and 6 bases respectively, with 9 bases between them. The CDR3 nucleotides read TGTGCCAGCAGTTACTCGATAGAGGGCGAGCAGTACTTC. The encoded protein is CASSYSIEGEQYF.